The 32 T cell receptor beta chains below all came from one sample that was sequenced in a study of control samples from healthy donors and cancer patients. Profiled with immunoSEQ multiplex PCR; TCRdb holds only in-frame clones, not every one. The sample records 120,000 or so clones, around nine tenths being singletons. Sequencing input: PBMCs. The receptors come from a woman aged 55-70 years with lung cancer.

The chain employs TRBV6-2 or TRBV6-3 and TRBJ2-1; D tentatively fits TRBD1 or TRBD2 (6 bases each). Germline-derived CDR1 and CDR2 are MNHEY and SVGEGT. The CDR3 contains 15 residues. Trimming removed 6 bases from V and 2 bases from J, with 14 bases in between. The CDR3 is CASSQGGSPYNEQFF. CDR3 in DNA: TGTGCCAGCAGCCAAGGGGGGTCCCCCTACAATGAGCAGTTCTTC.

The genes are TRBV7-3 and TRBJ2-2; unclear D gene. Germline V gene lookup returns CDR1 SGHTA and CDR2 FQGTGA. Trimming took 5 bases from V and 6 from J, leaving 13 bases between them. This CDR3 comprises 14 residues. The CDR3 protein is CASSGLNGAGELFF. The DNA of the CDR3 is TGTGCCAGCAGCGGCCTTAACGGAGCCGGGGAGCTGTTTTTT.

CDR3 sequence (DNA): TGTGCCAGTAGTAGCCTAGCGGGAGGGATCCAAGAGACCCAGTACTTC. It encodes CASSSLAGGIQETQYF. J is TRBJ2-5 and V is TRBV19; the match to TRBD2 covers 12 bases. Trimming cost V 4 bases and J 1 base; bases outside gene matches: 4. CDR3 length: 16 amino acids. Germline V gene sequence: CDR1 LNHDA, CDR2 SQIVND (reference sequence). The whole variable domain, filled in from reference TRBV19 and TRBJ2-5, reads DGGITQSPKYLFRKEGQNVTLSCEQNLNHDAMYWYRQDPGQGLRLIYYSQIVNDFQKGDIAEGYSVSREKKESFPLTVTSAQKNPTAFYLCASSSLAGGIQETQYFGPGTRLLVL.

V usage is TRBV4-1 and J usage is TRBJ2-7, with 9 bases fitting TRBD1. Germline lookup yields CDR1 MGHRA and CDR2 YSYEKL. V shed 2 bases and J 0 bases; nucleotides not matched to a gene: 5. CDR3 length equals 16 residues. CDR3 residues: CASSQWGQGSSYEQYF. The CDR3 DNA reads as TGCGCCAGCAGCCAATGGGGACAGGGAAGCTCCTACGAGCAGTACTTC.

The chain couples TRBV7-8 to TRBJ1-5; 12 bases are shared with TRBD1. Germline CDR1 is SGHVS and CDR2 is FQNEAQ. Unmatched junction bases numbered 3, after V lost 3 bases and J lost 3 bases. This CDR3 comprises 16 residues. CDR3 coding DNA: TGTGCCAGCAGCTTCCGGGGACAGGGGGCCAATCAGCCCCAGCATTTT. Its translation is CASSFRGQGANQPQHF.

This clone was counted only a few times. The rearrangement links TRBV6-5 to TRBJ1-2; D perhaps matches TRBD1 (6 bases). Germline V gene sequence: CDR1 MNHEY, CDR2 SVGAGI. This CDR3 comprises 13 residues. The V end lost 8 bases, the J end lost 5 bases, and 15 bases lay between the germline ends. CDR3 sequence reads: CASSRGGGYGYTF. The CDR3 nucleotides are TGTGCCAGCTCCCGTGGGGGCGGTTATGGCTACACCTTC.

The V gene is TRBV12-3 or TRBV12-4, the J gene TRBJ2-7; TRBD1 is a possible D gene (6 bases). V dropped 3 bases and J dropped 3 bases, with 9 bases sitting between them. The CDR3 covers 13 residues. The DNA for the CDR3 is TGTGCCAGCAGTTTGGGACACTACTACGAGCAGTACTTC. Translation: CASSLGHYYEQYF.

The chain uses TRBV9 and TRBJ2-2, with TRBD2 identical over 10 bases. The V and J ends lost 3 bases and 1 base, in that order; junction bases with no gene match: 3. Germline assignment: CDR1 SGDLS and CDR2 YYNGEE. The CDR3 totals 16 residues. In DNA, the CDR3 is TGTGCCAGCAGCGGTAGCGGGGGGCAGAACACCGGGGAGCTGTTTTTT. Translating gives CASSGSGGQNTGELFF.

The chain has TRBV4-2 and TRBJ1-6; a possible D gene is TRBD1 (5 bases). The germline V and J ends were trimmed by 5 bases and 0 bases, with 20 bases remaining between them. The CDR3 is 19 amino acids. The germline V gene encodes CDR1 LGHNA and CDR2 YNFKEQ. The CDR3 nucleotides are TGTGCCAGCAGCAAGGAAGGGGCCAGCACAAGCTCCTATAATTCACCCCTCCACTTT. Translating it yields CASSKEGASTSSYNSPLHF.

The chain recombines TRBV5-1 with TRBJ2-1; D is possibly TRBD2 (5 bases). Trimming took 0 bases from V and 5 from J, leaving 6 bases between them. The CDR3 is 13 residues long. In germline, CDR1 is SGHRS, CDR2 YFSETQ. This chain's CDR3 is CASSLETNNEQFF. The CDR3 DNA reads TGCGCCAGCAGCTTGGAGACTAACAATGAGCAGTTCTTC. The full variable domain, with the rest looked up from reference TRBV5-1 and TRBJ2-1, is KAGVTQTPRYLIKTRGQQVTLSCSPISGHRSVSWYQQTPGQGLQFLFEYFSETQRNKGNFPGRFSGRQFSNSRSEMNVSTLELGDSALYLCASSLETNNEQFFGPGTRLTVL.

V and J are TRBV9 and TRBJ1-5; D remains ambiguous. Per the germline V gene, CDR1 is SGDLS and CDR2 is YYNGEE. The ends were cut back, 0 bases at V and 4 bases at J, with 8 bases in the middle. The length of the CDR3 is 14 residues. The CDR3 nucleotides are TGTGCCAGCAGCGTAGTTGGAGGGAATCAGCCCCAGCATTTT. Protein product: CASSVVGGNQPQHF.

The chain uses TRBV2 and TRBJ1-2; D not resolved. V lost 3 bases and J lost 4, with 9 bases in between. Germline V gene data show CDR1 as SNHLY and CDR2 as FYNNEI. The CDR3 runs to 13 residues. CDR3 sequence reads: CASSEREAYGYTF. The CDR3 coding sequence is TGTGCCAGCAGTGAGAGGGAGGCCTATGGCTACACCTTC.

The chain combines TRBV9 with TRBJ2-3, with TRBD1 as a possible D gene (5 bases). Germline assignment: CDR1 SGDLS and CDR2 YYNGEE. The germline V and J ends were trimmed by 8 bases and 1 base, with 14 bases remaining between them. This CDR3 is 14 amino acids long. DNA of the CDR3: TGTGCCAGTCAGCAGGGCGGAGGCACAGATACGCAGTATTTT. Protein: CASQQGGGTDTQYF. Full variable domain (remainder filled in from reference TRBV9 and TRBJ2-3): DSGVTQTPKHLITATGQRVTLRCSPRSGDLSVYWYQQSLDQGLQFLIQYYNGEERAKGNILERFSAQQFPDLHSELNLSSLELGDSALYFCASQQGGGTDTQYFGPGTRLTVL.

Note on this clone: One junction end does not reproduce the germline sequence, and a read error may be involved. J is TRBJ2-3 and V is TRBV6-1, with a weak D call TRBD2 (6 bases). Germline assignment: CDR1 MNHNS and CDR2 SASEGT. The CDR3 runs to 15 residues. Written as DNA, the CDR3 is TGTGCCAGCAGAGAAGGTGGGGGGTTCACAGATACGCAGTATTTT. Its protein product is CASREGGGFTDTQYF.

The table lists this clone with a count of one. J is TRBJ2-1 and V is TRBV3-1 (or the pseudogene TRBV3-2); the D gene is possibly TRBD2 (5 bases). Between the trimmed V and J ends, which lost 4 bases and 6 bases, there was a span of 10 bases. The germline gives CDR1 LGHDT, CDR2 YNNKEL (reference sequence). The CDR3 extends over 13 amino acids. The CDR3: CASSRGRGNEQFF. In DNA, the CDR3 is TGTGCCAGCAGCCGTGGCCGGGGCAATGAGCAGTTCTTC.

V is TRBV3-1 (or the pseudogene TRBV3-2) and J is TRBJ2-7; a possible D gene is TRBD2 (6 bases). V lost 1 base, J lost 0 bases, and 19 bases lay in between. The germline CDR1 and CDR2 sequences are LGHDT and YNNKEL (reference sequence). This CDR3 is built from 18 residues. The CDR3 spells CASSQGIHAGLFSYEQYF. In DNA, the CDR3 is TGTGCCAGCAGCCAAGGAATTCACGCGGGACTGTTCTCCTACGAGCAGTACTTC.

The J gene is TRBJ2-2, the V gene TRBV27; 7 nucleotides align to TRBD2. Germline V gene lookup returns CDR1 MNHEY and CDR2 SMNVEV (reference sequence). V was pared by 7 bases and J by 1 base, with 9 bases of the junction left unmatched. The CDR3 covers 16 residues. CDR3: CASIRRASGNTGELFF. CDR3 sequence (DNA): TGTGCCAGCATCCGAAGGGCTAGCGGGAACACCGGGGAGCTGTTTTTT.

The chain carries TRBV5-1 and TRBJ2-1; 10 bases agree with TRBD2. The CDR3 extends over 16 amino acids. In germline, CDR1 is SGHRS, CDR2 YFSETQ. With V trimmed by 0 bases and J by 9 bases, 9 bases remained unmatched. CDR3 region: CASSLEASGSSAEQFF. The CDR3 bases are TGCGCCAGCAGCTTGGAGGCTAGCGGGAGTTCAGCTGAGCAGTTCTTC. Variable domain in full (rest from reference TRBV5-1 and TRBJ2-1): KAGVTQTPRYLIKTRGQQVTLSCSPISGHRSVSWYQQTPGQGLQFLFEYFSETQRNKGNFPGRFSGRQFSNSRSEMNVSTLELGDSALYLCASSLEASGSSAEQFFGPGTRLTVL.

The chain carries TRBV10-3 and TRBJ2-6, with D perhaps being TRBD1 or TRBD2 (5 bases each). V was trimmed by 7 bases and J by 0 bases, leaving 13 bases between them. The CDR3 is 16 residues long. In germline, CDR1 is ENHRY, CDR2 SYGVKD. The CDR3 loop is CAITRGLVSGANVLTF. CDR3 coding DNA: TGTGCCATCACCCGGGGCCTAGTCTCTGGGGCCAACGTCCTGACTTTC.

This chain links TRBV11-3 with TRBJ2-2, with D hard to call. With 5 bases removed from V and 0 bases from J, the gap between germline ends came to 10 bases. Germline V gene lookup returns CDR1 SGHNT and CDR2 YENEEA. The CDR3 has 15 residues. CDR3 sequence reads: CASSPRGSNTGELFF. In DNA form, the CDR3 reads TGTGCCAGCAGCCCTAGAGGATCGAACACCGGGGAGCTGTTTTTT.

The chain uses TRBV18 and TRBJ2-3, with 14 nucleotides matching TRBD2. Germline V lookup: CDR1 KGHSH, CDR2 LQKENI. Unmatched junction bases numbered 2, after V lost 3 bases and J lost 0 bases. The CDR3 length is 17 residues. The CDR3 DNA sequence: TGTGCCAGCTCACCGGGACTAGCGGGGGCTAGCACAGATACGCAGTATTTT. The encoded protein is CASSPGLAGASTDTQYF.

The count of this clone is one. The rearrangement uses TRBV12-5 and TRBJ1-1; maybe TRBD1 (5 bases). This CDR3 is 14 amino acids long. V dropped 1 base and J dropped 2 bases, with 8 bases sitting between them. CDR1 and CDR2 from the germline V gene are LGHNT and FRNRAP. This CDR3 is CASGLGGFNTEAFF. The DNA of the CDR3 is TGTGCTAGTGGTTTGGGGGGGTTTAACACTGAAGCTTTCTTT.

DNA of the CDR3: TGTGCCAGCGGGACAGGGGGCGCTTATGAAGATACGCAGTATTTT. Its translation: CASGTGGAYEDTQYF. This sequence joins TRBV5-4 and TRBJ2-3; 12 nucleotides align to TRBD1. V was clipped by 7 bases and J by 5 bases; unmatched bases: 8. This CDR3 is 15 amino acids long. CDR1 SGHNT and CDR2 YYREEE come from the germline V gene (reference sequence).

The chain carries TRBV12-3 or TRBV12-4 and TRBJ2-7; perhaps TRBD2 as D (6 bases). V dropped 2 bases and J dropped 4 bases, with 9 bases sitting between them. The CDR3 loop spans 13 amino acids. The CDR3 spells CASSLPGTYEQYF. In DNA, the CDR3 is TGTGCCAGCAGTTTACCGGGGACTTACGAGCAGTACTTC.

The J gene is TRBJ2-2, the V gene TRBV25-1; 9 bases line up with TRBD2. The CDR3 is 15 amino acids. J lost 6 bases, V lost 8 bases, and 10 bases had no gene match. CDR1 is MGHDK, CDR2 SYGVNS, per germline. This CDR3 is CASGLAGDLSGELFF. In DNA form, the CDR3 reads TGTGCCAGCGGCTTAGCGGGAGATCTGTCCGGGGAGCTGTTTTTT.

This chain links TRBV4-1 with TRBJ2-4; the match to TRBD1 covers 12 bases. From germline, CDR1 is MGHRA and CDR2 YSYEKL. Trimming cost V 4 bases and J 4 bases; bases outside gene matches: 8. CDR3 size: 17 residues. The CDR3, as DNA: TGCGCCAGCAGCCGGCTTCCGGGACAGGGGGCAAAAAACATTCAGTACTTC. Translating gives CASSRLPGQGAKNIQYF.

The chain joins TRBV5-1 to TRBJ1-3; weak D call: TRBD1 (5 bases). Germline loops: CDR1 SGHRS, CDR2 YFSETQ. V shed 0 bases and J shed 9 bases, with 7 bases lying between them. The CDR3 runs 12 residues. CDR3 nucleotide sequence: TGCGCCAGCAGCTTGGATGGGGGCACCATATATTTT. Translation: CASSLDGGTIYF.

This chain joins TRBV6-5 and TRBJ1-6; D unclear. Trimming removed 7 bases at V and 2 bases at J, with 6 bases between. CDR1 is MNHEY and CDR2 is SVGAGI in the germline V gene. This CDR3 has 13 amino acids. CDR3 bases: TGTGCCAGCACCGGGACCTATAATTCACCCCTCCACTTT. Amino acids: CASTGTYNSPLHF.

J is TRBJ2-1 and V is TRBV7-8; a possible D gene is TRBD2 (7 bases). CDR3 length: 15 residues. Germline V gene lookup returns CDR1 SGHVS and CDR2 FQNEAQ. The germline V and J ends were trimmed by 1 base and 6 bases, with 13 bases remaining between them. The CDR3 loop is CASSLGGGYFNEQFF. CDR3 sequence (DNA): TGTGCCAGCAGCTTAGGGGGGGGCTACTTCAATGAGCAGTTCTTC.

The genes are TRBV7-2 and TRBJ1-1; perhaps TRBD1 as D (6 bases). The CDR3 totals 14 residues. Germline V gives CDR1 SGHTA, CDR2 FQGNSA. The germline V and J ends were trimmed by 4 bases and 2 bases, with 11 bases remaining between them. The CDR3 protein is CASSSQGGNTEAFF. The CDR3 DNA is TGTGCCAGCAGCTCTCAAGGGGGAAACACTGAAGCTTTCTTT.

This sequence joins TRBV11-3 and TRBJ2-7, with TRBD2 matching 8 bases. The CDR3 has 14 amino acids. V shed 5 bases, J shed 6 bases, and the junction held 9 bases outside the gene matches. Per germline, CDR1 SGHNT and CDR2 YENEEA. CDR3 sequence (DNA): TGTGCCAGCAGCAGACCAGGACTAGCCGGCGAGCAGTACTTC. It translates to CASSRPGLAGEQYF.

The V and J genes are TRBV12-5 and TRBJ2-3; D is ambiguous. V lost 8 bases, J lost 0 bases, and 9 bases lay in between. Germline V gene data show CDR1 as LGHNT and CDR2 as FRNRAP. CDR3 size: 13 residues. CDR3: CASTQTSTDTQYF. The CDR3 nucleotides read TGTGCTAGTACCCAGACTAGCACAGATACGCAGTATTTT.